Listed below are T cell receptor beta chains from one sample, sequenced in a study of CD8+CD57+ T cells in acquired aplastic anemia. TCRdb reprocessed the reads via MiXCR and lists one record per CDR3 protein. The table records around 200,000 distinct CDR3 sequences, 54% of them present only once. Sequences were obtained from sorted CD4+, CD8+, or CD8+CD57+ T cells (not recorded which) from PBMCs. The receptors were sampled from a human donor in good health, serving as a control. The CDR3 runs from the conserved cysteine through the conserved F or W. The order of the fields is D gene, V gene, J gene, clone size, CDR3 DNA, CDR3 protein. D genes are given only for firm matches. Clone sizes are given selectively: once, few, many, or a class where the clone is expanded.

.	TRBV9	TRBJ2-2	.	TGTGCCAGCAGCGTGGGGAGGACCGGGGAGCTGTTTTTT	CASSVGRTGELFF
TRBD1	TRBV4-2	TRBJ1-6	many	TGTGCCAGCAGCCAAGTTGAACCGGGACAGGGGAATTCACCCCTCCACTTT	CASSQVEPGQGNSPLHF
.	TRBV10-3	TRBJ1-6	few	TGTGCCATCAGGACAGGTCCCCCCTACTATAATTCACCCCTCCACTTT	CAIRTGPPYYNSPLHF
.	TRBV7-3	TRBJ1-1	.	TGTGCCAGCAGCTTCGGTAGGGGGGTGGGCACTGAAGCTTTCTTT	CASSFGRGVGTEAFF
.	TRBV7-2	TRBJ2-1	.	TGTGCCAGCAACTCACGGGCGGGGTACAATGAGCAGTTCTTC	CASNSRAGYNEQFF
TRBD1	TRBV7-3	TRBJ1-2	.	TGTGCCAGCAGCCTTAGGCAGGGGGCTGGCTATGGCTACACCTTC	CASSLRQGAGYGYTF
TRBD1	TRBV5-8	TRBJ2-2	many	TGTGCCAGCAGCGTAGCGACAGGGGGATCGAACGGGGAGCTGTTTTTT	CASSVATGGSNGELFF
TRBD2	TRBV9	TRBJ2-3	.	TGTGCCAGCAGCTCTCGGACTAGCCCGCAGGATACGCAGTATTTT	CASSSRTSPQDTQYF
TRBD1	TRBV2	TRBJ2-1	.	TGTGCCAGCAGGCCCGGGACAGGTGGAAATGAGCAGTTCTTC	CASRPGTGGNEQFF
TRBD1	TRBV7-9	TRBJ2-7	.	TGTGCCAGCAGCTTAGCGGGACAGAACTCCTACGAGCAGTACTTC	CASSLAGQNSYEQYF
.	TRBV2	TRBJ2-1	.	TGTGCCAGCTCACCACAGGGTGCCCACTACAATGAGCAGTTCTTC	CASSPQGAHYNEQFF
TRBD1	TRBV7-9	TRBJ1-4	many	TGTGCCAGCAGCTCCCGATCGACAGGGCTTAATGAAAAACTGTTTTTT	CASSSRSTGLNEKLFF
.	TRBV15	TRBJ2-7	.	TGTGCCACCAGCAGAGTAGCGACGGCCAGCTCCTACGAGCAGTACTTC	CATSRVATASSYEQYF
TRBD2	TRBV20-1	TRBJ2-3	once	TGCAGTGCGTGGACTAGCGGGGGGGCCGATACGCAGTATTTT	CSAWTSGGADTQYF
.	TRBV18	TRBJ2-7	many	TGTGCCAGCTCACCGGCTAGGGTGCTGGACGAGCAGTACTTC	CASSPARVLDEQYF
.	TRBV29-1	TRBJ1-2	once	TGCAGCGTTGATCCGCACCTAGGTGGCTACACCTTC	CSVDPHLGGYTF
TRBD2	TRBV10-3	TRBJ2-3	.	TGTGCCATCAGTGTATCCACTAGCGGGGGGGATACGCAGTATTTT	CAISVSTSGGDTQYF
TRBD2	TRBV7-8	TRBJ2-5	few	TGTGCCAGCAGCTTAGCGGGTAGCGGGGGCCAAGAGACCCAGTACTTC	CASSLAGSGGQETQYF
.	TRBV4-3	TRBJ1-1	many	TGCGCCAGCAGCCAAGAAGTTAAGGGGATGGCTTTCTTT	CASSQEVKGMAFF
.	TRBV25-1	TRBJ1-2	.	TGTGCCAGCAGCCGGGGACTCCAAGATGGCTACACCTTC	CASSRGLQDGYTF
TRBD1	TRBV20-1	TRBJ2-7	.	TGCAGTGTACCGGGACAGGGGGTCGACGAGCAGTACTTC	CSVPGQGVDEQYF
TRBD2	TRBV7-2	TRBJ2-1	few	TGTGCCAGCAGTCAAACTAGCGGGGGTCACAATGAGCAGTTCTTC	CASSQTSGGHNEQFF
TRBD1	TRBV10-3	TRBJ2-5	.	TGTGCCATCAGTGAGGCCCAGGGGGCACTCCAAGAGACCCAGTACTTC	CAISEAQGALQETQYF
TRBD1	TRBV7-2	TRBJ2-3	.	TGTGCCAGCAGCGAGGGACAGGGGACAGATACGCAGTATTTT	CASSEGQGTDTQYF
TRBD2	TRBV24-1	TRBJ2-7	many	TGTGCCTCCGGCCCAGCGGGGACCTACGAGCAGTACTTC	CASGPAGTYEQYF
TRBD2	TRBV6-2/TRBV6-3	TRBJ2-2	few	TGTGCCAGCAGTTACGCTAGCGGGGGGCCCGGGGAGCTGTTTTTT	CASSYASGGPGELFF
.	TRBV24-1	TRBJ1-2	few	TGTGCCACCAGTGACCCCATCTATGGCTACACCTTC	CATSDPIYGYTF
.	TRBV7-6	TRBJ1-3	.	TGTGCCAGCAGCTTTGGGTTCACCATATATTTT	CASSFGFTIYF
TRBD1	TRBV20-1	TRBJ1-2	.	TGCAGTGCTAGACGGCCGGGACAGGGGGATGGCTACACCTTC	CSARRPGQGDGYTF
TRBD2	TRBV5-4	TRBJ2-5	.	TGTGCCAGCAGCTTGTGGGGGGGGGGGGAGACCCAGTACTTC	CASSLWGGGETQYF
.	TRBV29-1	TRBJ2-1	.	TGCAGCGTTGACGGTCTGGTGGATGAGCAGTTCTTC	CSVDGLVDEQFF
TRBD1	TRBV6-5	TRBJ1-1	.	TGTGCCAGCAGCGTTACAGGGGGGATCAATGAAGCTTTCTTT	CASSVTGGINEAFF
.	TRBV5-1	TRBJ1-2	few	TGCGCCAGCAGCCGATTTCAGGACTATGGCTACACCTTC	CASSRFQDYGYTF
TRBD1	TRBV12-3/TRBV12-4	TRBJ2-5	.	TGTGCCATCAAGAGCGCAGGGGGAGAGACCCAGTACTTC	CAIKSAGGETQYF
TRBD1	TRBV7-2	TRBJ1-5	.	TGTGCCAGCAGCGGGGACAGGGTAATCCAGCCCCAGCATTTT	CASSGDRVIQPQHF
.	TRBV6-4	TRBJ1-2	few	TGTGCCAGCAGACCGGGCCCTGAGCCTTATGGCTACACCTTC	CASRPGPEPYGYTF
TRBD2	TRBV5-6	TRBJ2-1	many	TGTGCCAGCAGCTCCGGGACTAGCACCTACAATGAGCAGTTCTTC	CASSSGTSTYNEQFF
TRBD2	TRBV11-3	TRBJ2-1	.	TGTGCCAGCAGCCTGCTAGCGGTCCCCCGGGATGAGCAGTTCTTC	CASSLLAVPRDEQFF
.	TRBV28	TRBJ1-2	many	TGTGCCAGCAGTTCTATTACACCGACCGTGATGGATGGCTACACCTTC	CASSSITPTVMDGYTF
TRBD1	TRBV27	TRBJ1-5	.	TGTGCCAGCAGTTCCTTGACAGGGAGGGATCAGCCCCAGCATTTT	CASSSLTGRDQPQHF
TRBD1	TRBV7-2	TRBJ2-3	.	TGTGCCAGCAGCACCAGGACAGGCAGGGATACAGATACGCAGTATTTT	CASSTRTGRDTDTQYF
.	TRBV15	TRBJ1-1	.	TGTGCCACCAGCAGAGATAATGGGGACACTGAAGCTTTCTTT	CATSRDNGDTEAFF
.	TRBV19	TRBJ1-5	.	TGTGCCAGTAGTATAGGCCAGGGATTAAATCAGCCCCAGCATTTT	CASSIGQGLNQPQHF
.	TRBV7-2	TRBJ2-7	.	.	CARHLCTSVPVAQRRQGSSYEQYF
.	TRBV4-1	TRBJ2-1	.	TGTGCCAGCAGCTTGGGTGCCTGCACCTACGAGCAGTTCTTC	CASSLGACTYEQFF
TRBD1	TRBV6-5	TRBJ1-3	.	TGTGCCAGCAGTTTCGACAGGGGGCCCGGAAACACCATATATTTT	CASSFDRGPGNTIYF
.	TRBV4-3	TRBJ1-2	many	TGCGCCAGCAGCCAAGAAGGGGTTGGGCAGGGCTACACCTTC	CASSQEGVGQGYTF
TRBD1	TRBV6-2/TRBV6-3	TRBJ2-7	many	TGTGCCAGCGTGAGGACAGGGGGCTTGTACGAGCAGTACTTC	CASVRTGGLYEQYF
.	TRBV10-2	TRBJ1-2	.	TGCGCCAGCGGGGATTCCTATGGCTACACCTTC	CASGDSYGYTF
.	TRBV20-1	TRBJ2-3	many	TGCAGTGCTAGAGGTGGGACGGACAGCACAGATACGCAGTATTTT	CSARGGTDSTDTQYF
.	TRBV11-3	TRBJ1-2	.	TGTGCCAGCAGCTTAGCAAGGGAGAATGGCTACACCTTC	CASSLARENGYTF
TRBD1	TRBV15	TRBJ1-4	.	TGTGCCACCAGCGGAAAGGGGGCGCAGGTTGAAAAACTGTTTTTT	CATSGKGAQVEKLFF
.	TRBV24-1	TRBJ2-1	.	TGTGCCACCAGTGACACTAGGGATTACAATGAGCAGTTCTTC	CATSDTRDYNEQFF
.	TRBV2	TRBJ1-2	.	TGTGCCAGCAGTGGGGGGGGCCGACCAAGTGATTTTAACTATGGCTACACCTTC	CASSGGGRPSDFNYGYTF
.	TRBV28	TRBJ1-2	many	TGTGCCAGCAGTTTAGGGTTTGGGAGGTATGGCTACACCTTC	CASSLGFGRYGYTF